The 10 T cell receptor beta chains listed next were all sequenced from one sample in a study of blood T cell repertoires in COVID-19. Sequencing used immunoSEQ multiplex PCR; TCRdb keeps in-frame clones, though not all of them. The sample contains approximately 160,000 clones, around 83% of which appear only once. The sample was PBMCs or T cells enriched from blood (not recorded which). The receptors come from a woman between 45 and 60 years old in a cohort exposed to, infected with or recovered from COVID-19 (not recorded which).

The rearrangement joins TRBV7-3 to TRBJ2-1; perhaps TRBD1 as D (6 bases). The CDR3 has 16 residues. Trimming left V 0 bases short and J 0 bases short, with 9 bases between. CDR1 is SGHTA, CDR2 FQGTGA, per germline. The CDR3 region has the DNA TGTGCCAGCAGCTTAACTGGACAGAGCTCCTACAATGAGCAGTTCTTC. Encoded protein: CASSLTGQSSYNEQFF.

J is TRBJ2-1 and V is TRBV13, with 7 bases fitting TRBD1. V shed 3 bases and J 7 bases; nucleotides not matched to a gene: 15. The CDR3 sequence is 17 residues long. CDR1 is PRHDT, CDR2 FYEKMQ, per germline (reference sequence). The CDR3 DNA sequence: TGTGCCAGCAGCTTGCGCCACCGGGACAGCGAGGAAAATGAGCAGTTCTTC. Protein: CASSLRHRDSEENEQFF.

Only a few counts were recorded for this clone. The chain combines TRBV19 with TRBJ1-5; 10 bases are a match to TRBD1. This CDR3 region has 14 residues. Germline values: CDR1 LNHDA, CDR2 SQIVND (reference sequence). Unmatched junction bases numbered 6, after V lost 6 bases and J lost 7 bases. CDR3 protein: CASRPTGGGQPQHF. The CDR3 DNA is TGTGCCAGTAGACCGACAGGGGGCGGCCAGCCCCAGCATTTT.

This clone was counted a few times. The rearrangement joins TRBV7-2 to TRBJ2-7; the match to TRBD1 covers 7 bases. The CDR3 length is 14 residues. Germline CDR1 SGHTA, CDR2 FQGNSA. V shed 5 bases, J shed 6 bases, and the junction held 10 bases outside the gene matches. This CDR3 reads CASSLLQGELEQYF. Written as DNA, the CDR3 is TGTGCCAGCAGCCTCCTGCAGGGGGAGCTCGAGCAGTACTTC.

The chain recombines TRBV19 with TRBJ1-5, with 7 bases matching TRBD1. The germline V gene has CDR1 LNHDA and CDR2 SQIVND (reference sequence). V was pared by 4 bases and J by 6 bases, with 12 bases of the junction left unmatched. There are 16 residues in the CDR3. CDR3 nucleotides: TGTGCCAGTAGTAGGGCGGAAGGGGGCCAGCGTCAGCCCCAGCATTTT. This encodes CASSRAEGGQRQPQHF.

V gene TRBV20-1 combines with J gene TRBJ1-3, with a possible D match to TRBD1 (5 bases). CDR3 length equals 11 residues. Germline CDR1 DFQATT, CDR2 SNEGSKA (reference sequence). The V end lost 3 bases, the J end lost 7 bases, and 7 bases lay between the germline ends. The CDR3 reads CSARGLNTIYF. CDR3 DNA: TGCAGTGCTAGGGGGCTGAACACCATATATTTT.

This chain uses TRBV14 with TRBJ1-4; no reliable D call. CDR1 is SGHDN and CDR2 is FVKESK in the germline V gene. The V end lost 0 bases, the J end lost 0 bases, and 8 bases lay between the germline ends. This CDR3 region has 16 residues. CDR3 sequence (DNA): TGTGCCAGCAGCCAAGATGTACAGACAACTAATGAAAAACTGTTTTTT. Amino acids: CASSQDVQTTNEKLFF.

V is TRBV27 and J is TRBJ2-5; 13 bases are shared with TRBD2. CDR1 and CDR2 from the germline V gene are MNHEY and SMNVEV (reference sequence). Trimming removed 5 bases from V and 1 base from J; junction bases left unmatched: 1. The CDR3 covers 15 residues. DNA of the CDR3: TGTGCCAGCAGTGGGACTAGCGGGGCCCAAGAGACCCAGTACTTC. Residues: CASSGTSGAQETQYF.

This clone came up once. The rearrangement uses TRBV5-1 and TRBJ2-7; D is unresolved. V was pared by 3 bases and J by 2 bases, with 15 bases between. The germline V gene encodes CDR1 SGHRS and CDR2 YFSETQ. This CDR3 contains 15 residues. CDR3 DNA: TGCGCCAGCAGCTGGGTCGATCCAACTACCTACGAGCAGTACTTC. This encodes CASSWVDPTTYEQYF.

V usage is TRBV9 and J usage is TRBJ2-5, with a possible D match to TRBD2 (5 bases). The CDR3 is 13 amino acids. Trimming removed 1 base at V and 5 bases at J, with 9 bases between. Per the germline V gene, CDR1 is SGDLS and CDR2 is YYNGEE. The CDR3: CASSVRGWETQYF. The CDR3 DNA is TGTGCCAGCAGCGTACGGGGTTGGGAGACCCAGTACTTC.